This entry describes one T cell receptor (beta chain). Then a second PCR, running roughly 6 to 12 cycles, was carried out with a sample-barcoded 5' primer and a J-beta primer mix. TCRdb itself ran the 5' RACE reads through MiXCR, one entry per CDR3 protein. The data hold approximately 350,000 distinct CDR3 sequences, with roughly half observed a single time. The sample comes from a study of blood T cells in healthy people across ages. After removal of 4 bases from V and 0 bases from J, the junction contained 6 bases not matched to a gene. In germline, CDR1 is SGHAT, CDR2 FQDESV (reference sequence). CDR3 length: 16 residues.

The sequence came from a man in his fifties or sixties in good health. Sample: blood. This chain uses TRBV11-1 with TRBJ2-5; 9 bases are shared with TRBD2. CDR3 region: CASSSGLALDQETQYF. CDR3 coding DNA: TGTGCCAGCAGCTCTGGACTAGCGCTCGACCAAGAGACCCAGTACTTC.